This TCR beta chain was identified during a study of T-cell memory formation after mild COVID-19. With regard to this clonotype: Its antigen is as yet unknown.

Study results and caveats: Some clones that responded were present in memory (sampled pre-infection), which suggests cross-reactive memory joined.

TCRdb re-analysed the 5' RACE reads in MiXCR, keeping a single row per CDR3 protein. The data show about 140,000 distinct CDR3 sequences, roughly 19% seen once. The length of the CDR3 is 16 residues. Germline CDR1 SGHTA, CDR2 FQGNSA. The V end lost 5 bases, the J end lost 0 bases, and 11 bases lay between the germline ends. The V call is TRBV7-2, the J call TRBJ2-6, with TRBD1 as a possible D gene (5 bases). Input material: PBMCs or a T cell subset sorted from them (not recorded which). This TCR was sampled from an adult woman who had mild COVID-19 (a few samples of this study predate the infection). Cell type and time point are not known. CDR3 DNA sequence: TGTGCCAGCAGCCCCAGAGGACACTCTGGGGCCAACGTCCTGACTTTC. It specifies CASSPRGHSGANVLTF.